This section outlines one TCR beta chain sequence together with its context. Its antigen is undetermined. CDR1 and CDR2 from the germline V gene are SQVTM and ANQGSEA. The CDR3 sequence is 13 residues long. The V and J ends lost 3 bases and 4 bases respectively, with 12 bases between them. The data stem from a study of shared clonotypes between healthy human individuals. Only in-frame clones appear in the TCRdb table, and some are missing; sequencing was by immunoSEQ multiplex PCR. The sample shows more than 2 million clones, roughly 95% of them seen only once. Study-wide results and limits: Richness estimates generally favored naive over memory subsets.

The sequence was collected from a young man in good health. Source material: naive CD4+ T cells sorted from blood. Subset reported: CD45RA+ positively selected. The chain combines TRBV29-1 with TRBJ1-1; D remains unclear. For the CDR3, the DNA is TGCAGCGTTGACGACGAGGGAGGCACTGAAGCTTTCTTT. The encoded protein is CSVDDEGGTEAFF.